This T cell receptor beta chain was sequenced during a study of T cells after posttransplantation cyclophosphamide. On the day of bone marrow donation, the related graft donor provided peripheral blood. TCRdb's copy holds only in-frame clones and misses some; the assay was immunoSEQ multiplex PCR. The profile covers roughly 42,000 clones, none occurring a single time. This clone showed up many times. Trimming shortened V by 7 bases and J by 6 bases, and 17 bases separated the two germline ends. Germline assignment: CDR1 SGDLS and CDR2 YYNGEE. The CDR3 loop spans 15 amino acids. The specimen was PBMCs. V is TRBV9 and J is TRBJ1-6; maybe TRBD1 (6 bases). The sequence came from a woman in her 50s in good health and a related stem cell transplant donor. The chain's CDR3 is CASAGATGRNSPLHF. DNA for the CDR3: TGTGCCAGCGCTGGAGCGACAGGACGTAATTCACCCCTCCACTTT.